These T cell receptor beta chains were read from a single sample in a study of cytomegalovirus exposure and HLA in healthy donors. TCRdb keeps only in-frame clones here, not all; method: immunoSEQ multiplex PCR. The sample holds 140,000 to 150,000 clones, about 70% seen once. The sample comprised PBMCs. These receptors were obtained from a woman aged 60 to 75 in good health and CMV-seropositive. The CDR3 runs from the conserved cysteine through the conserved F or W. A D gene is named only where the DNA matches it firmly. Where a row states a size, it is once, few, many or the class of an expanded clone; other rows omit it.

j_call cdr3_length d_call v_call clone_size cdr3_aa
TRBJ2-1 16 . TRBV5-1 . CASSLEGILPGNEQFF
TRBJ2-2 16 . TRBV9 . CASSPNKGPNTGELFF
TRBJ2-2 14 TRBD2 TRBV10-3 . CASGASGGTGELFF
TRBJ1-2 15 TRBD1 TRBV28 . CASSLFRQGASGYTF
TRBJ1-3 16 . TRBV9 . CASSPPSGTSGNTIYF
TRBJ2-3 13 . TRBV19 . CASSSRGTDTQYF
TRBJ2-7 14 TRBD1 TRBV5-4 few CASSTGTDLYEQYF
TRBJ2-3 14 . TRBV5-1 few CASSLGLPTDTQYF
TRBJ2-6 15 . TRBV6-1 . CASSRGGVGANVLTF
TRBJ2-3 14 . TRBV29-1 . CSVISGGLTDTQYF
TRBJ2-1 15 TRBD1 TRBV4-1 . CASSQPRDRTNEQFF
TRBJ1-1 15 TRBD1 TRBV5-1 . CASSEKGQGDTEAFF
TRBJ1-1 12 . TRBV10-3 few CAISDRNTEAFF
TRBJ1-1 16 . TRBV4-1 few CASSQDQARMNTEAFF
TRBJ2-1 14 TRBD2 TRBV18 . CASSPGTSANEQFF
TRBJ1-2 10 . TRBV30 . CAWGGASQTF
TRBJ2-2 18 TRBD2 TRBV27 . CASSPIPLAGTNTGELFF
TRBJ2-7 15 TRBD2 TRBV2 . CASSLLAGRVEEQYF
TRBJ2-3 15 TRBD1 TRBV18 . CASSPSQGARDTQYF
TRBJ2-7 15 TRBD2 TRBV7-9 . CASSLGGGETYEQYF
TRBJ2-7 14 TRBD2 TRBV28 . CASTLLASADEQYF
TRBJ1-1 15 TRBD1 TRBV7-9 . CASRPRDREVTEAFF
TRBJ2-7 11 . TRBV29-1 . CSVAQNYEQYF
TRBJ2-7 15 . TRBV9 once CASSVDLVGPYEQYF
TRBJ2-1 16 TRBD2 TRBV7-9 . CASSLVQLAGGDEQFF
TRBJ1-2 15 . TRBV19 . CASTDDSRANYGYTF
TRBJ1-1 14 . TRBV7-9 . CASSLGSMNTEAFF
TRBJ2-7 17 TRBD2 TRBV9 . CASSVERENVIPNEQYF
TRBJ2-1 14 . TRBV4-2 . CASSQEKRDNEQFF
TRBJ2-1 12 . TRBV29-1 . CSVEDSYNEQFF
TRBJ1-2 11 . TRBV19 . CASLGGLGYTF
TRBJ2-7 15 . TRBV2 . CASSGAGTLLGEQYF
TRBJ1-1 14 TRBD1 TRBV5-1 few CASSSGTAYTEAFF
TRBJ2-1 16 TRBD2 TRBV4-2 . CASSQASGSSYNEQFF
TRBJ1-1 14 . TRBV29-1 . CSVKTGGLNTEAFF
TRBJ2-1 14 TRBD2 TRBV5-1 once CASTTSGRGNEQFF
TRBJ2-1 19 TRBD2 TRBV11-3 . CASSPRTSGSWGTTDEQFF
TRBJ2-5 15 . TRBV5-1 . CASSLEAGIPETQYF
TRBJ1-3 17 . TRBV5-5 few CASSPHPLGASGNTIYF
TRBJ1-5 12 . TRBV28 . CASSRFPQPQHF
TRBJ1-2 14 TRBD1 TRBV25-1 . CASRGQGAKGGYTF
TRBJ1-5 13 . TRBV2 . CASRERVDQPQHF
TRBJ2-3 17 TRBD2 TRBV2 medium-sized CASSEAEFSGRWDTQYF
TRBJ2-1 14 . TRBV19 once CASSIVGQNNEQFF
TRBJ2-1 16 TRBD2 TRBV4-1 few CASSQDLSGSHNEQFF
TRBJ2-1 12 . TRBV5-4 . CASSLDANEQFF
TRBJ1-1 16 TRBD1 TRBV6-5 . CASSYRRGQLNTEAFF
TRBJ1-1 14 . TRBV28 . CASSLTEGYTEAFF
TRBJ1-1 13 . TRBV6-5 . CATQRVMNTEAFF